A selection of T cell receptor beta chains follows, all from one sample in a study of neurological immune-mediated disorders. One entry per CDR3 protein, called by TCRdb with MiXCR from the 5' RACE reads. Of 50,000 to 65,000 distinct CDR3 sequences listed, less than 6% are singletons. The source material was PBMCs. All receptors derive from a woman aged 45-65 years with multiple sclerosis. Each CDR3 is given with its conserved first and last residue.

J gene | V gene | CDR3 protein
TRBJ1-6 | TRBV28 | CASSKGVTYNSPLHF
TRBJ1-2 | TRBV7-6 | CASSLGGVDYGYTF
TRBJ2-1 | TRBV2 | CATLSFLEQFF
TRBJ2-3 | TRBV18 | CASSPPRLATSTDTQYF
TRBJ2-3 | TRBV20-1 | CSASGQGSTDTQYF
TRBJ2-1 | TRBV2 | CASSEIQGANNEQFF
TRBJ1-5 | TRBV7-2 | CASSLVVDQPQHF
TRBJ2-2 | TRBV12-3/TRBV12-4 | CASSSGVGLAGEVGELFF
TRBJ1-4 | TRBV9 | CASSVGGGVGGKLFF
TRBJ2-3 | TRBV10-3 | CATRDPGGGADTQYF
TRBJ2-1 | TRBV7-9 | CASSLAERVRRSYNEQFF
TRBJ1-4 | TRBV20-1 | CSARDRRQATEKLFF
TRBJ1-4 | TRBV20-1 | CSAVDRGIEKLFF
TRBJ2-2 | TRBV28 | CASSLRRGLNTGELFF
TRBJ2-5 | TRBV29-1 | CSVVSGSETQYF
TRBJ2-7 | TRBV7-9 | CASSSPTSDHGEQYF
TRBJ1-5 | TRBV3-1 | CASSPGGYDQPQNF